The source of this T cell receptor beta chain is a study of blood T cell repertoires in COVID-19. Turning to the study itself: The analysed material was cDNA or gDNA that came from T cells, B-cell-depleted T cells, or PBMCs.

Participant age was about 18 to 89 years, and participants resided in 24 US areas. Participant-given clinical history determined each cohort assignment. Here immunoSEQ multiplex PCR was the method, and the copy in TCRdb shows in-frame clones only, minus some. The sample records about 220,000 clones, roughly nine tenths being singletons. V gave up 0 bases and J gave up 8 bases; unmatched junction bases: 14. There are 18 residues in the CDR3. Germline-derived CDR1 and CDR2 are LGHNA and YNFKEQ. The origin of this receptor is a woman between 25 and 40 years old who had recovered from COVID-19. The rearrangement uses TRBV4-2 and TRBJ1-4; 8 nucleotides line up with TRBD1. The specimen was PBMCs or T cells enriched from blood (not recorded which). DNA of the CDR3: TGTGCCAGCAGCCAAGATCCAGGGGGCGGTGGGAATAACGAAAAACTGTTTTTT. It translates to CASSQDPGGGGNNEKLFF.